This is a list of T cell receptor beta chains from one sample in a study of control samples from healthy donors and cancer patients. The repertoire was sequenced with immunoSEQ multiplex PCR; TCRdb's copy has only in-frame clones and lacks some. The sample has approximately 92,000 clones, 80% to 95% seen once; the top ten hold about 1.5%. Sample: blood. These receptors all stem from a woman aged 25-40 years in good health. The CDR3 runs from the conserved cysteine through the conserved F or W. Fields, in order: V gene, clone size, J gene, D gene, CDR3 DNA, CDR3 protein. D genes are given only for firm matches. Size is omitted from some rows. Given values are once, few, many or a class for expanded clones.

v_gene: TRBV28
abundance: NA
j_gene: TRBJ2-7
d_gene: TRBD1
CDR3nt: TGTGCCAGCAGCCGCCTGGACAGGGGGAGGTACGAGCAGTACTTC
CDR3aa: CASSRLDRGRYEQYF

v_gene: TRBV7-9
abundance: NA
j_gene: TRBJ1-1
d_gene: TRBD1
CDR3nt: TGTGCCAGCAGGCCTCCGGGACAGGGGGCGGGGTACACTGAAGCTTTCTTT
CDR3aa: CASRPPGQGAGYTEAFF

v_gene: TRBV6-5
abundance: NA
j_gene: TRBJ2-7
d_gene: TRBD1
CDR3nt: TGTGCCAGCAGAACCGGGACAGGGGGATCCTACGAGCAGTACTTC
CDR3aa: CASRTGTGGSYEQYF

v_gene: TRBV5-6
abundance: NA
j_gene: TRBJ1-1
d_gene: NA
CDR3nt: TGTGCCAGCAGCTTAGGGCGCAGGGACATGAACACTGAAGCTTTCTTT
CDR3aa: CASSLGRRDMNTEAFF

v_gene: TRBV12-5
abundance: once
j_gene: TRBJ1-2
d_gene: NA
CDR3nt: TGTGCTAGTGGCATAGGGGGATATGGCTACACCTTC
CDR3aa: CASGIGGYGYTF

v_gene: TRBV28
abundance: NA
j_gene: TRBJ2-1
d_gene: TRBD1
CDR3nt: TGTGCCAGCAGTCCCCGGGACAGGGTTTACAATGAGCAGTTCTTC
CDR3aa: CASSPRDRVYNEQFF

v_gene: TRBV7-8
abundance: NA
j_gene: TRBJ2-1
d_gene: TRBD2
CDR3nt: TGTGCCAGCAGCTTAAGAAGCGGGAGGGCCACTGAGCAGTTCTTC
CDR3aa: CASSLRSGRATEQFF

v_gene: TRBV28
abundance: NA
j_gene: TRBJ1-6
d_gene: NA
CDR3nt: TGTGCCAGCAGTCCTCGGACAGCCTATGATTCACCCCTCCACTTT
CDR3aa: CASSPRTAYDSPLHF

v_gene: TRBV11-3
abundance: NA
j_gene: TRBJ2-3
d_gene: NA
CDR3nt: TGTGCCAGCCAAGGAGGGATAACAGATACGCAGTATTTT
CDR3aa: CASQGGITDTQYF

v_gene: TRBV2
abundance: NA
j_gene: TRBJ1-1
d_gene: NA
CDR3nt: TGTGCCAGCAGTGTTTGGGATTCGAACACTGAAGCTTTCTTT
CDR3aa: CASSVWDSNTEAFF

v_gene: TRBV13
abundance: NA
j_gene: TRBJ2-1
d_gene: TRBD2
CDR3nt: TGTGCCAGCAGCTATATCCCGGGACTAGCATTGGACAATGAGCAGTTCTTC
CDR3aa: CASSYIPGLALDNEQFF

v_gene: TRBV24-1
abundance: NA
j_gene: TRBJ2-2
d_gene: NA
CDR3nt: TGTGCCACCAGTGATCGCCGTGGAGCCGAGAACACCGGGGAGCTGTTTTTT
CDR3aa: CATSDRRGAENTGELFF

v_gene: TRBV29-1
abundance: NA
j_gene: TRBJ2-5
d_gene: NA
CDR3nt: TGCAGCGTTGACAGGGACATCCAAGAGACCCAGTACTTC
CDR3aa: CSVDRDIQETQYF

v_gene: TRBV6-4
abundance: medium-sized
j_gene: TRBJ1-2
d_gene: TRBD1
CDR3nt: TGTGCCAGCAGCCCGACCGGGACAGGGGGCGTCTACACCTTC
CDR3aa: CASSPTGTGGVYTF

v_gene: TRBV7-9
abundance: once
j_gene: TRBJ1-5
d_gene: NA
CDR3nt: TGTGCCAGCAACCGACCGGGGGGCGCGGATGGGTTAAGCAATCAGCCCCAGCATTTT
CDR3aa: CASNRPGGADGLSNQPQHF

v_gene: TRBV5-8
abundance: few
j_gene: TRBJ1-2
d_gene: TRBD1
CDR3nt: TGTGCCAGCAGCTTGAGGGGGACAGGTGGCTACACCTTC
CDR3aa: CASSLRGTGGYTF

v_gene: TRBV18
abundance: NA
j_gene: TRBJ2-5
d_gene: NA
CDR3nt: TGTGCCAGCTCACAGGGCCAAGAGACCCAGTACTTC
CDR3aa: CASSQGQETQYF

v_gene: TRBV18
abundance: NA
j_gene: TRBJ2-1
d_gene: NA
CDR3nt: TGTGCCAGCTCACCTCCAGGGGCCTACAATGAGCAGTTCTTC
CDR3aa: CASSPPGAYNEQFF

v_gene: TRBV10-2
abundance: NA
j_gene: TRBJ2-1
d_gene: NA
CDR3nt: TGCGCCAGCAGTCCTCAAGGGCGGGGCTACTACAATGAGCAGTTCTTC
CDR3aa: CASSPQGRGYYNEQFF

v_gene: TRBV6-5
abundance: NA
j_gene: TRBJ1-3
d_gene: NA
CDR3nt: TGTGCCAGCAGTCGCTGGAAGTCCTCTGGAAACACCATATATTTT
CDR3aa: CASSRWKSSGNTIYF

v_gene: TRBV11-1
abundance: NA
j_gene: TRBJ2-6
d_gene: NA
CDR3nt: TGTGCCAGCAGCTTAGGTGGGGCCAACGTCCTGACTTTC
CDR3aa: CASSLGGANVLTF

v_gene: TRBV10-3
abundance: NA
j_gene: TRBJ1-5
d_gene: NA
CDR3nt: TGTGCCGCCTCGGGGGCGGGGAGCAATCAGCCCCAGCATTTT
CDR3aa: CAASGAGSNQPQHF

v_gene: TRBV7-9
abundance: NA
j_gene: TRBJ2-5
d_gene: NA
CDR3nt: TGTGCCAGCAGCTTATACTCGGGGTCCGAGACCCAGTACTTC
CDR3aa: CASSLYSGSETQYF

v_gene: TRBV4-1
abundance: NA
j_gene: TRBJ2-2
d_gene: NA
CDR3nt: TGCGCCAGCAGTCAATTCATTACGAACACCGGGGAGCTGTTTTTT
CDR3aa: CASSQFITNTGELFF

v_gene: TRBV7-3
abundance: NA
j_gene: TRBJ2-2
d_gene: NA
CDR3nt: TGTGCCAGCAGCCCTGGGATCAACACCGGGGAGCTGTTTTTT
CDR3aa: CASSPGINTGELFF

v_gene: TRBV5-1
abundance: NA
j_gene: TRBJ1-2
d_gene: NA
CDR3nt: TGCGCCAGCAGCTCGACAGCTAACTATGGCTACACCTTC
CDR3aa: CASSSTANYGYTF

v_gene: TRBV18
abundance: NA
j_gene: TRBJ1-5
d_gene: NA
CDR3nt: TGTGCCAGCTCACCGGACGACTATAGCAATCAGCCCCAGCATTTT
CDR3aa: CASSPDDYSNQPQHF

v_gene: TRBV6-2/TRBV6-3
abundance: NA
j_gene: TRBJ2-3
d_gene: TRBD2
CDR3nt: TGTGCCAGCAGTTACGGACTAGCGGGAAGCACAGATACGCAGTATTTT
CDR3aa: CASSYGLAGSTDTQYF

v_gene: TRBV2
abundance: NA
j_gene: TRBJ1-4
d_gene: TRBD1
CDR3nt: TGTGCCAGCAGCCCCGGGACAGGGGAAAAACTGTTTTTT
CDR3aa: CASSPGTGEKLFF

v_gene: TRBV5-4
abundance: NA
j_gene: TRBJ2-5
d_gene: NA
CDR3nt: TGTGCCAGCAGCTCCGGGATTGGGAGGCAAGAGACCCAGTACTTC
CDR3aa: CASSSGIGRQETQYF

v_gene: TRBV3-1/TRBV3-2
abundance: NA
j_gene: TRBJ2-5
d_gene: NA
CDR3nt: TGTGCCAGCAGCCGCTGGGACAACCAAGAGACCCAGTACTTC
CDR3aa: CASSRWDNQETQYF

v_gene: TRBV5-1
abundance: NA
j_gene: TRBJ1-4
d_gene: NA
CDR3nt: TGCGCCAGCAGCTTGGTATTGGGGGAAGTGAATGAAAAACTGTTTTTT
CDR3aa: CASSLVLGEVNEKLFF